These 28 T cell receptor beta chains were all obtained from the same sample, sequenced in a study of cytomegalovirus exposure and HLA in healthy donors. The PCR was carried out with 60 Vbeta primers and 13 Jbeta primers. Method: immunoSEQ multiplex PCR; TCRdb's copy keeps in-frame clones and lacks some. The sample consists of 110,000 or so clones, 81% of them appearing once. Sequenced input: PBMCs. The receptor source for this set is a woman between 40 and 50 years old in good health and CMV-seronegative.

This clone was found a few times. The J gene is TRBJ2-6, the V gene TRBV28; D gene unclear. Germline V CDR1 and CDR2: MDHEN, SYDVKM. V lost 4 bases and J 0 bases, leaving 10 bases between the germline ends. The CDR3 is 16 residues long. CDR3 bases: TGTGCCAGCAGTTATACCGTGAGCTCTGGGGCCAACGTCCTGACTTTC. It specifies CASSYTVSSGANVLTF.

This clone was counted a single time. This chain joins TRBV5-1 and TRBJ2-1, with 10 bases aligning to TRBD1. The junction had 5 bases not matched to a gene; V was cut back by 2 bases and J by 3 bases. The germline CDR1 and CDR2 sequences are SGHRS and YFSETQ. The length of the CDR3 is 16 residues. CDR3 sequence (DNA): TGCGCCAGCAGCTTAGGACAGGGGGTTTTCTACAATGAGCAGTTCTTC. It yields the protein CASSLGQGVFYNEQFF.

The J gene is TRBJ2-6, the V gene TRBV30; D might be TRBD2 (5 bases). This CDR3 contains 15 residues. V was pared by 0 bases and J by 2 bases, with 8 bases between. Germline values: CDR1 GTSNPN, CDR2 SVGIG (reference sequence). This chain's CDR3 is CAWSVPGTGANVLTF. CDR3 DNA: TGTGCCTGGAGTGTACCGGGGACTGGGGCCAACGTCCTGACTTTC.

The chain has TRBV28 and TRBJ1-5; possibly TRBD1 for D (5 bases). Germline loops: CDR1 MDHEN, CDR2 SYDVKM. Trimming removed 5 bases from V and 9 bases from J, with 17 bases in between. The CDR3 has 14 residues. CDR3 amino acids: CASSGDFPNLPQHF. The CDR3, as DNA: TGTGCCAGCAGTGGGGACTTTCCAAACCTGCCCCAGCATTTT. The full variable domain, with the rest looked up from reference TRBV28 and TRBJ1-5, is DVKVTQSSRYLVKRTGEKVFLECVQDMDHENMFWYRQDPGLGLRLIYFSYDVKMKEKGDIPEGYSVSREKKERFSLILESASTNQTSMYLCASSGDFPNLPQHFGDGTRLSIL.

This rearrangement joins TRBV6-4 to TRBJ2-2, with D perhaps TRBD1 (6 bases). CDR3 length: 14 amino acids. Trimming took off 6 bases at V and 6 bases at J, with 14 bases between the two ends. Germline V gene lookup returns CDR1 MRHNA and CDR2 SNTAGT. For the CDR3, the DNA is TGTGCCAGCAGCGTTGAGGGGGTTCCCGGGGAGCTGTTTTTT. Translating gives CASSVEGVPGELFF.

The CDR3 region is CASSANLAGARETQYF. CDR3 nucleotide sequence: TGTGCCAGCTCAGCCAACCTAGCGGGGGCACGGGAGACCCAGTACTTC. V and J are TRBV18 and TRBJ2-5; TRBD2 agrees at 10 bases. The V and J ends lost 5 bases and 5 bases, in that order; junction bases with no gene match: 11. CDR1 is KGHSH, CDR2 LQKENI, per germline. The CDR3 contains 16 residues.

Notes on this clone: Compared with germline, one end of the junction differs, possibly owing to a read error. The chain links TRBV7-9 to TRBJ1-6, with 7 positions matching TRBD1. CDR1 and CDR2 (germline): SEHNR, FQNEAQ (reference sequence). CDR3 length equals 16 residues. The CDR3 sequence is CSSSPQGDRVLSPLHF. As DNA, the CDR3 is TGTTCCAGCAGCCCCCAGGGAGACAGGGTTTTGTCACCCCTCCACTTT.

This rearrangement joins TRBV27 to TRBJ2-1, with TRBD2 matching 11 bases. The CDR3 totals 14 residues. The V and J ends lost 5 bases and 9 bases, in that order; junction bases with no gene match: 6. Germline V gives CDR1 MNHEY, CDR2 SMNVEV (reference sequence). CDR3 in amino acids: CASSRLAGRGEQFF. In DNA form, the CDR3 reads TGTGCCAGCAGTAGACTAGCGGGAAGGGGTGAGCAGTTCTTC.

The J gene is TRBJ1-4, the V gene TRBV5-1; tentative D call: TRBD1 (6 bases). The V gene lost 1 base and the J gene lost 0 bases, with 13 bases spanning the gap. The CDR3 totals 17 residues. The germline gives CDR1 SGHRS, CDR2 YFSETQ. CDR3 in amino acids: CASSLLGAVATNEKLFF. In nucleotides, the CDR3 is TGCGCCAGCAGCTTGCTGGGGGCCGTAGCAACTAATGAAAAACTGTTTTTT.

The J gene is TRBJ2-5, the V gene TRBV4-1; 8 positions match TRBD2. This CDR3 has 16 amino acids. Germline CDR1 MGHRA, CDR2 YSYEKL. The V and J ends lost 4 bases and 1 base, in that order; junction bases with no gene match: 8. In DNA, the CDR3 is TGCGCCAGCAGCCTCGGGGGGGCAACCGGCCAAGAGACCCAGTACTTC. Protein product: CASSLGGATGQETQYF.

CDR3 nucleotides: TGTGCCAGCAGCTCCCTAGGCGGGGGAACAGATACGCAGTATTTT. Its translation is CASSSLGGGTDTQYF. V and J are TRBV7-8 and TRBJ2-3; 7 bases are a match to TRBD2. CDR1 and CDR2 from the germline V gene are SGHVS and FQNEAQ. The CDR3 extends over 15 amino acids. J gave up 3 bases and V 4 bases, and 7 bases lay outside the gene matches.

With respect to this clone: At one of its ends the junction is not consistent with the germline gene, which may arise from a read error. This chain uses TRBV6-1 with TRBJ1-1; D not certain. CDR1 is MNHNS and CDR2 is SASEGT in the germline V gene. The CDR3 totals 13 residues. The CDR3 spells CASSEGLILEAFF. The CDR3 bases are TGTGCCAGCAGTGAAGGGTTGATCTTAGAAGCTTTTTTT.

V is TRBV5-1 and J is TRBJ2-3, with 7 bases lining up with TRBD1. The germline V gene has CDR1 SGHRS and CDR2 YFSETQ. With V trimmed by 4 bases and J by 1 base, 6 bases remained unmatched. CDR3 length: 15 amino acids. In nucleotides, the CDR3 is TGCGCCAGCAGCCGAGGGGGCTTTGGCACAGATACGCAGTATTTT. Translated: CASSRGGFGTDTQYF. Full variable domain (missing parts from reference TRBV5-1 and TRBJ2-3): KAGVTQTPRYLIKTRGQQVTLSCSPISGHRSVSWYQQTPGQGLQFLFEYFSETQRNKGNFPGRFSGRQFSNSRSEMNVSTLELGDSALYLCASSRGGFGTDTQYFGPGTRLTVL.

The chain uses TRBV5-1 and TRBJ1-2; 9 bases align to TRBD1. The CDR3 runs 15 residues. The V and J ends lost 4 bases and 4 bases, in that order; junction bases with no gene match: 8. Germline loops: CDR1 SGHRS, CDR2 YFSETQ. CDR3 nucleotide sequence: TGCGCCAGCAGCCCACAGGGGGCGCCTAGCTATGGCTACACCTTC. This codes for CASSPQGAPSYGYTF.

The chain links TRBV19 to TRBJ1-5, with a tentative D call TRBD1 (5 bases). The length of the CDR3 is 17 residues. Trimming removed 3 bases from V and 1 base from J, with 16 bases in between. The germline V gene encodes CDR1 LNHDA and CDR2 SQIVND (reference sequence). CDR3 nucleotides: TGTGCCAGTAGTATGGGACTCGACCGAGAGAGCAATCAGCCCCAGCATTTT. Translated: CASSMGLDRESNQPQHF.

The chain has TRBV19 and TRBJ2-5, with TRBD2 identical over 10 bases. CDR3 length: 15 amino acids. J lost 2 bases, V lost 5 bases, and 5 bases had no gene match. Germline V CDR1 and CDR2: LNHDA, SQIVND (reference sequence). This chain's CDR3 is CASSVSGRPQETQYF. The DNA for the CDR3 is TGTGCCAGTAGTGTTAGCGGGAGGCCTCAAGAGACCCAGTACTTC.

This clone was found once. This chain links TRBV29-1 with TRBJ2-5, with D perhaps matching TRBD2 (6 bases). This CDR3 has 14 amino acids. V dropped 2 bases and J dropped 5 bases, with 15 bases sitting between them. CDR1 and CDR2 (germline): SQVTM, ANQGSEA. CDR3 protein: CSVENDLGGETQYF. Here the CDR3 DNA reads TGCAGCGTTGAAAACGACTTAGGAGGGGAGACCCAGTACTTC. The variable domain in full, completed from reference TRBV29-1 and TRBJ2-5, reads SAVISQKPSRDICQRGTSLTIQCQVDSQVTMMFWYRQQPGQSLTLIATANQGSEATYESGFVIDKFPISRPNLTFSTLTVSNMSPEDSSIYLCSVENDLGGETQYFGPGTRLLVL.

This chain links TRBV7-2 with TRBJ2-2; D is uncertain. Germline-derived CDR1 and CDR2 are SGHTA and FQGNSA. This CDR3 comprises 15 residues. Trimming removed 4 bases at V and 1 base at J, with 10 bases between. CDR3 residues: CASSYLTGNTGELFF. The DNA of the CDR3 is TGTGCCAGCAGCTACCTGACGGGGAACACCGGGGAGCTGTTTTTT.

The gene calls are TRBV2 and TRBJ2-7; D is unclear. With 5 bases removed from V and 0 bases from J, the gap between germline ends came to 14 bases. The germline V gene encodes CDR1 SNHLY and CDR2 FYNNEI. There are 15 residues in the CDR3. The CDR3 sequence: CASSQFVGVSYEQYF. CDR3 in DNA: TGTGCCAGCAGTCAATTTGTCGGAGTCTCCTACGAGCAGTACTTC.

This chain links TRBV5-1 with TRBJ2-7; 9 nucleotides match TRBD1. The ends lost 3 bases at V and 5 bases at J; junction bases unmatched: 12. Germline V gives CDR1 SGHRS, CDR2 YFSETQ. This CDR3 region has 16 residues. CDR3 coding DNA: TGCGCCAGCAGCTACCGACTCGGGACAGGGACCCACGAGCAGTACTTC. Protein: CASSYRLGTGTHEQYF.

This clone was seen a single time. The V call is TRBV11-2, the J call TRBJ2-7; TRBD1 is a possible D gene (5 bases). The V end lost 0 bases, the J end lost 3 bases, and 12 bases lay between the germline ends. CDR1 is SGHAT, CDR2 FQNNGV, per germline. The CDR3 has 15 amino acids. The CDR3 loop reads CASSLDSRAGYEQYF. In nucleotides, the CDR3 is TGTGCCAGCAGCTTAGATTCCAGGGCAGGCTACGAGCAGTACTTC.

V gene TRBV19 combines with J gene TRBJ2-3, with 8 bases identical to TRBD2. Germline V gene data show CDR1 as LNHDA and CDR2 as SQIVND (reference sequence). This CDR3 region has 15 residues. V lost 4 bases to trimming and J lost 4 bases; unmatched junction nucleotides: 7. The CDR3 nucleotides read TGTGCCAGTAGTAGAATAGCGGGGTCGGCAGATACGCAGTATTTT. Its translation is CASSRIAGSADTQYF.

Here the CDR3 reads CASNRQGREQYF. Here the CDR3 DNA reads TGTGCCAGCAATCGACAGGGACGTGAGCAGTACTTC. V is TRBV6-5 and J is TRBJ2-7; 7 nucleotides line up with TRBD1. The trim removed 7 bases at V and 7 bases at J, leaving 7 bases unmatched. The CDR3 runs to 12 residues. The germline gives CDR1 MNHEY, CDR2 SVGAGI.

This sequence joins TRBV7-3 and TRBJ2-3, with a possible D match to TRBD1 (6 bases). CDR3 length equals 15 residues. Germline CDR1 reads SGHTA; CDR2 reads FQGTGA. Trimming removed 5 bases from V and 0 bases from J, with 12 bases in between. The CDR3 DNA sequence: TGTGCCAGCAGCCCGAGGACAGCCAGCACAGATACGCAGTATTTT. Translating it yields CASSPRTASTDTQYF.

V is TRBV9 and J is TRBJ1-2; perhaps TRBD1 as D (6 bases). Germline values: CDR1 SGDLS, CDR2 YYNGEE. Trimming took off 0 bases at V and 7 bases at J, with 10 bases between the two ends. The CDR3 totals 13 residues. CDR3 bases: TGTGCCAGCAGCGTAGGACAGGCGGGTGGCTACACCTTC. It specifies CASSVGQAGGYTF.

This clone was counted a few times. This chain uses TRBV4-3 with TRBJ2-7; 14 nucleotides match TRBD2. Germline V lookup: CDR1 LGHNA, CDR2 YSLEER. This CDR3 has 18 residues. V shed 4 bases and J 2 bases; nucleotides not matched to a gene: 10. The DNA for the CDR3 is TGCGCCAGCAGCCCCGGACTAGCGGGAGGCTACGGGACCTACGAGCAGTACTTC. Its translation: CASSPGLAGGYGTYEQYF.

The chain uses TRBV19 and TRBJ1-6; D is unclear. In germline, CDR1 is LNHDA, CDR2 SQIVND (reference sequence). The CDR3 has 13 residues. V shed 0 bases and J shed 13 bases, with 10 bases lying between them. CDR3: CASSIDPGSPLHF. CDR3 DNA sequence: TGTGCCAGTAGTATAGATCCGGGGTCCCCCCTCCACTTT.

V is TRBV2 and J is TRBJ2-3; 14 nucleotides match TRBD2. CDR1 SNHLY and CDR2 FYNNEI come from the germline V gene. The CDR3 loop spans 15 amino acids. With V trimmed by 6 bases and J by 8 bases, 7 bases remained unmatched. The CDR3 region is CASRTSGGAGGTQYF. CDR3 coding DNA: TGTGCCAGCAGGACTAGCGGGGGGGCCGGCGGTACGCAGTATTTT.